Shown below are 26 T cell receptor beta chains from a single sample sequenced in a study of OX40 agonist ivuxolimab in advanced cancers. TCRdb keeps only in-frame clones here, not all; method: immunoSEQ multiplex PCR. The data hold 80,000 or so clones, with about 88% observed a single time. Sequenced material: CD4+ or CD8+ T cells sorted from blood, taken in a trial of the OX40 agonist ivuxolimab. The receptors shown here come from an adult with an advanced solid tumor such as melanoma, head and neck, liver or kidney cancer.

The chain employs TRBV5-6 and TRBJ2-7; TRBD1 matches at 9 bases. Trimming cost V 2 bases and J 2 bases; bases outside gene matches: 8. This CDR3 contains 16 residues. The germline V gene encodes CDR1 SGHDT and CDR2 YYEEEE. CDR3 sequence: CASSFLPGQGAYEQYF. The CDR3 DNA reads as TGTGCCAGCAGCTTTCTTCCGGGACAGGGTGCCTACGAGCAGTACTTC.

J is TRBJ1-2 and V is TRBV7-2; D is undetermined. The germline V gene has CDR1 SGHTA and CDR2 FQGNSA. CDR3 length: 12 amino acids. The V and J ends lost 5 bases and 7 bases respectively, with 11 bases between them. The DNA for the CDR3 is TGTGCCAGCAGCCCCACAAGGGTTGGCTACACCTTC. Translated, it gives CASSPTRVGYTF.

This chain uses TRBV25-1 with TRBJ2-2; D is unresolved. The germline V gene encodes CDR1 MGHDK and CDR2 SYGVNS. The CDR3 is made up of 14 amino acids. Deletions cut 0 bases from V and 5 bases from J, with 7 bases between. The CDR3 DNA sequence: TGTGCCAGCAGTGAATACGGGTTGACCGGGGAGCTGTTTTTT. It yields the protein CASSEYGLTGELFF.

This chain connects TRBV2 to TRBJ2-7; 7 nucleotides align to TRBD1. The CDR3 length is 14 residues. CDR1 and CDR2 (germline): SNHLY, FYNNEI. The V segment lost 4 bases and the J segment 3 bases; nucleotides outside the gene matches: 6. The CDR3 nucleotides are TGTGCCAGCAGTGCACAGGGGAGTGGCTACGAGCAGTACTTC. Translated, it gives CASSAQGSGYEQYF.

The V gene is TRBV7-3, the J gene TRBJ2-5; TRBD2 aligns across 9 bases. The CDR3 spans 14 residues. Per the germline V gene, CDR1 is SGHTA and CDR2 is FQGTGA. The V and J ends lost 5 bases and 5 bases, in that order; junction bases with no gene match: 6. CDR3 nucleotide sequence: TGTGCCAGCAGCCTAATAGCGGGAGTTGAGACCCAGTACTTC. It encodes CASSLIAGVETQYF.

The gene calls are TRBV19 and TRBJ2-5; 8 bases map to TRBD1. CDR1 and CDR2 from the germline V gene are LNHDA and SQIVND (reference sequence). The CDR3 totals 14 residues. After removal of 9 bases from V and 5 bases from J, the junction contained 11 bases not matched to a gene. Here the CDR3 DNA reads TGTGCCAGCGCCGGGCAGGGGGCGTTTGAGACCCAGTACTTC. As protein: CASAGQGAFETQYF.

This rearrangement joins TRBV7-2 to TRBJ2-1; possibly TRBD1 for D (6 bases). The ends were cut back, 1 base at V and 15 bases at J, with 13 bases in the middle. CDR1 and CDR2 (germline): SGHTA, FQGNSA. CDR3 size: 12 residues. CDR3 nucleotides: TGTGCCAGCAGCTTAGATGAGGACAGCCCGTTCTTC. As protein: CASSLDEDSPFF.

The chain carries TRBV6-5 and TRBJ2-7; TRBD2 matches 8 bases. Germline V gives CDR1 MNHEY, CDR2 SVGAGI. This CDR3 has 16 residues. The junction had 9 bases not matched to a gene; V was cut back by 0 bases and J by 5 bases. Here the CDR3 reads CASSYSALADFDEQYF. CDR3 bases: TGTGCCAGCAGTTACTCGGCACTAGCGGATTTCGACGAGCAGTACTTC.

This chain joins TRBV2 and TRBJ1-2; D is possibly TRBD1 (5 bases). CDR1 and CDR2 from the germline V gene are SNHLY and FYNNEI. The CDR3 consists of 13 residues. Trimming took off 7 bases at V and 8 bases at J, with 17 bases between the two ends. The CDR3 nucleotides are TGTGCCAGCACTGGGACCGCTGTTCTGGGCTACACCTTC. Its protein product is CASTGTAVLGYTF.

V usage is TRBV21-1 and J usage is TRBJ2-3. TRBV21-1 is a listed pseudogene. The CDR3 length is 15 residues. CDR3 in DNA: TGTGCCAGCAGCAAGGTGGTGGCGAACGATAATACGCAGTATTTT. This translates into CASSKVVANDNTQYF.

The rearrangement joins TRBV7-9 to TRBJ1-5, with 10 bases matching TRBD1. Germline loops: CDR1 SEHNR, CDR2 FQNEAQ (reference sequence). V shed 6 bases and J 5 bases; nucleotides not matched to a gene: 10. The CDR3 sequence is 16 residues long. The DNA for the CDR3 is TGTGCCAGCAGTTTTTCAACCGGGACAGGGGATCAGCCCCAGCATTTT. Its translation is CASSFSTGTGDQPQHF.

The V gene is TRBV5-8, the J gene TRBJ2-7; D remains ambiguous. The ends were cut back, 4 bases at V and 0 bases at J, with 14 bases in the middle. CDR3 length equals 15 residues. Germline loops: CDR1 SGHTS, CDR2 YDEGEE. The CDR3 sequence: CASSPPRINSYEQYF. The CDR3 bases are TGTGCCAGCAGCCCGCCGAGAATAAACTCCTACGAGCAGTACTTC.

The chain joins TRBV7-8 to TRBJ2-2; tentative D call: TRBD1 (5 bases). Germline V gene sequence: CDR1 SGHVS, CDR2 FQNEAQ. CDR3 size: 13 residues. V was clipped by 2 bases and J by 7 bases, with 8 bases between them. The CDR3 reads CASSLRQLGELFF. The CDR3 coding sequence is TGTGCCAGCAGCTTAAGACAGCTCGGGGAGCTGTTTTTT.

The chain combines TRBV29-1 with TRBJ2-2; 7 nucleotides agree with TRBD2. CDR1 is SQVTM and CDR2 is ANQGSEA in the germline V gene. This CDR3 region has 15 residues. V lost 3 bases and J lost 6; bases outside the gene matches: 10. The CDR3 protein is CSVDSRWGRAGELFF. CDR3 DNA: TGCAGCGTTGATTCTAGATGGGGGAGGGCCGGGGAGCTGTTTTTT.

The V and J genes are TRBV15 and TRBJ2-1; TRBD2 agrees at 9 bases. J gave up 8 bases and V 2 bases, and 13 bases lay outside the gene matches. CDR3 length: 17 residues. The germline V gene encodes CDR1 LNHNV and CDR2 YYDKDF (reference sequence). The CDR3 nucleotides read TGTGCCACCAGCAGAACTTCCGGGACTAGCAGATACGATGAGCAGTTCTTC. Amino acid sequence: CATSRTSGTSRYDEQFF. Full variable domain (rest looked up from reference TRBV15 and TRBJ2-1): DAMVIQNPRYQVTQFGKPVTLSCSQTLNHNVMYWYQQKSSQAPKLLFHYYDKDFNNEADTPDNFQSRRPNTSFCFLDIRSPGLGDTAMYLCATSRTSGTSRYDEQFFGPGTRLTVL.

V is TRBV28 and J is TRBJ1-1; D is unclear. Germline V gene sequence: CDR1 MDHEN, CDR2 SYDVKM. The CDR3 is 13 residues long. The V end lost 7 bases, the J end lost 2 bases, and 11 bases lay between the germline ends. CDR3 DNA sequence: TGTGCCAGCAAAGACACCATTAACACTGAAGCTTTCTTT. Translating it yields CASKDTINTEAFF.

This sequence joins TRBV9 and TRBJ1-1; a possible D gene is TRBD1 (6 bases). The CDR3 contains 16 residues. The V gene's germline CDR1 is SGDLS and CDR2 YYNGEE. The V end lost 3 bases, the J end lost 1 base, and 16 bases lay between the germline ends. The CDR3 DNA sequence: TGTGCCAGCAGCGGGCGGGACAACCTAAGGAACACTGAAGCTTTCTTT. Protein product: CASSGRDNLRNTEAFF.

The sample holds one count of this clone. Other DNA sequences in the same sample also yield this CDR3. The chain is built from TRBV5-1 and TRBJ2-3, with TRBD1 matching 7 bases. The CDR3 contains 15 residues. V shed 0 bases and J 1 base; nucleotides not matched to a gene: 2. Germline lookup yields CDR1 SGHRS and CDR2 YFSETQ. This CDR3 is CASSLDRGGTDTQYF. The DNA for the CDR3 is TGCGCCAGCAGCTTGGACAGGGGAGGCACAGATACGCAGTATTTT.

CDR3 in amino acids: CASRTPSGLAGRETQYF. The CDR3, as DNA: TGTGCCAGCAGGACTCCCTCTGGTCTAGCGGGACGGGAGACCCAGTACTTC. The chain employs TRBV7-8 and TRBJ2-5; 9 bases align to TRBD2. V gave up 6 bases and J gave up 5 bases; unmatched junction bases: 16. Germline assignment: CDR1 SGHVS and CDR2 FQNEAQ. The CDR3 spans 17 residues.

About this clone: This CDR3 is missing its conserved last phenylalanine or tryptophan, likely due to a read error. The chain employs TRBV7-2 and TRBJ1-6; tentatively, D is TRBD1 (5 bases). The V gene lost 4 bases and the J gene lost 7 bases, with 14 bases spanning the gap. Germline CDR1 and CDR2: SGHTA and FQGNSA. CDR3 length: 15 residues. Here the CDR3 reads CASSSGDSWNSPLHS. The CDR3, as DNA: TGTGCCAGCAGCTCCGGGGACTCCTGGAATTCACCCCTCCACTCT.

The V and J genes are TRBV10-2 and TRBJ2-5; the D gene is possibly TRBD1 (7 bases). The J call may not be correct, given that the DNA end is closer to TRBJ2-7. This CDR3 contains 15 residues. Germline V lookup: CDR1 WSHSY, CDR2 SAAADI. The CDR3, as DNA: TGCGCCAGCACCCGGGGGACAGACAGCTCCTACGAGCAGTACTTC. Residues: CASTRGTDSSYEQYF.

The V and J genes are TRBV10-2 and TRBJ2-7; tentative D call: TRBD2 (7 bases). From germline, CDR1 is WSHSY and CDR2 SAAADI. This CDR3 region has 14 residues. V shed 2 bases and J shed 4 bases, with 12 bases lying between them. The CDR3 nucleotides are TGCGCCAGCAGTGAGCTCGGGGGGCTATACGAGCAGTACTTC. Its protein is CASSELGGLYEQYF.

The chain carries TRBV4-1 and TRBJ1-1; 7 nucleotides align to TRBD1. V gave up 3 bases and J gave up 5 bases; unmatched junction bases: 9. The germline gives CDR1 MGHRA, CDR2 YSYEKL. CDR3 length equals 15 residues. The CDR3 loop reads CASSQPTGDRTEAFF. CDR3 coding DNA: TGCGCCAGCAGCCAGCCAACAGGGGATAGGACTGAAGCTTTCTTT.

The sample holds one count of this clone. The J gene is TRBJ1-5, the V gene TRBV6-5; perhaps TRBD1 as D (5 bases). The CDR3 is 12 residues long. Germline loops: CDR1 MNHEY, CDR2 SVGAGI. Deletions cut 5 bases from V and 9 bases from J, with 11 bases between. The CDR3 DNA reads as TGTGCCAGCAGTCAGGGAGCCGGGCCCCAGCATTTT. Protein sequence: CASSQGAGPQHF.

Only one count was recorded for this clone. The rearrangement uses TRBV7-8 and TRBJ1-2, with D possibly being TRBD1 (5 bases). The CDR3 extends over 13 amino acids. The germline gives CDR1 SGHVS, CDR2 FQNEAQ. V was cut by 10 bases and J by 1 base, with 13 bases left in between. CDR3 coding DNA: TGTGCCACCGCCCCGGGACGTAACTATGGCTACACCTTC. The encoded protein is CATAPGRNYGYTF.

V and J are TRBV5-1 and TRBJ1-1; tentatively, D is TRBD1 (6 bases). Trimming took 3 bases from V and 0 from J, leaving 15 bases between them. Germline lookup yields CDR1 SGHRS and CDR2 YFSETQ. This CDR3 spans 16 amino acids. CDR3 coding DNA: TGCGCCAGCAGCTCCAATATTGGGGGCATGAACACTGAAGCTTTCTTT. This gives the protein CASSSNIGGMNTEAFF.